This record concerns one T cell receptor beta chain sequence. Its cognate antigen is unknown. The data belong to a study of T cell responses to AZD1222 COVID-19 vaccine. The CDR3 spans 16 residues. The germline V gene encodes CDR1 KGHSH and CDR2 LQKENI. V lost 2 bases to trimming and J lost 9 bases; unmatched junction nucleotides: 8. Study-level points and caveats: It was only after the peak T cell response that any repertoires were sampled. As reported, nearly half of all spike-specific TCRs target variant regions that are unmutated.

Here immunoSEQ multiplex PCR was the method, and the copy in TCRdb shows in-frame clones only, minus some. The sample has about 73,000 clones; roughly nine tenths are singletons. This sequence originates from an adult who received the AZD1222 COVID-19 vaccine. Sequencing used peripheral blood, obtained 28 days after the second AZD1222 dose. V and J are TRBV18 and TRBJ2-1; 12 nucleotides match TRBD2. CDR3 sequence (DNA): TGTGCCAGCTCACCAGGGCTAGCGGGAGGGCCAGGTGAGCAGTTCTTC. This translates into CASSPGLAGGPGEQFF.